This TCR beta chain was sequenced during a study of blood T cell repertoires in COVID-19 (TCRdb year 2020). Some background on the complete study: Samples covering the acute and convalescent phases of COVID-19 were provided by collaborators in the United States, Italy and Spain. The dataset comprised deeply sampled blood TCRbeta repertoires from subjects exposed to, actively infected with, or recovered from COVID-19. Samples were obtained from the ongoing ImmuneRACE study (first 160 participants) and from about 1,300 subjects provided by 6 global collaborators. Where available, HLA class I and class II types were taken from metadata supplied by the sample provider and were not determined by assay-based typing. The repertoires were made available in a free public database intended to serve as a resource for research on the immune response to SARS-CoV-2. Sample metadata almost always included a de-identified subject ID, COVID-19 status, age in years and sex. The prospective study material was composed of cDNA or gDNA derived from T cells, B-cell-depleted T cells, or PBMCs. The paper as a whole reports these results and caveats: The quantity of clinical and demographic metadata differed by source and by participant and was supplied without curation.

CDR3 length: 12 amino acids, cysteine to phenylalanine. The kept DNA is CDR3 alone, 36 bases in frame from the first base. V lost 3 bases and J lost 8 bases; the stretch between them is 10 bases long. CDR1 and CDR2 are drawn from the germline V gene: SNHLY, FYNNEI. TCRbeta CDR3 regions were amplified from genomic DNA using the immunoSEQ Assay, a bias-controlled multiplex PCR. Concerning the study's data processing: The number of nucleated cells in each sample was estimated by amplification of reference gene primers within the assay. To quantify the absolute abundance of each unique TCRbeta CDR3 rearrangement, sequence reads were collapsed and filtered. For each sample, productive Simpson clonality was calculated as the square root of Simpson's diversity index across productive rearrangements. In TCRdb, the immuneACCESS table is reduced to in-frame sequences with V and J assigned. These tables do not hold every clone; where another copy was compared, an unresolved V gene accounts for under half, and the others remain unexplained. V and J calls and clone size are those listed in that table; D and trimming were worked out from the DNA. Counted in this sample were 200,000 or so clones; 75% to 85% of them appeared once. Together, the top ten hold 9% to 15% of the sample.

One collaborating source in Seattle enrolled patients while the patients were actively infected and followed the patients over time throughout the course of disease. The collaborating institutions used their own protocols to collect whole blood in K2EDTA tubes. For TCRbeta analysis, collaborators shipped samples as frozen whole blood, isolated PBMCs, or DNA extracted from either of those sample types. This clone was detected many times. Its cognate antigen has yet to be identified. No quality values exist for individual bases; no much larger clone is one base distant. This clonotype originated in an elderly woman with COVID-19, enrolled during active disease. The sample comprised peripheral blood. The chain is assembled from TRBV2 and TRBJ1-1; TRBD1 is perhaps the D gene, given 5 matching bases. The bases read TGTGCCAGCAGTGAGGGGGGATCCGAAGCTTTCTTT. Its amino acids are CASSEGGSEAFF.